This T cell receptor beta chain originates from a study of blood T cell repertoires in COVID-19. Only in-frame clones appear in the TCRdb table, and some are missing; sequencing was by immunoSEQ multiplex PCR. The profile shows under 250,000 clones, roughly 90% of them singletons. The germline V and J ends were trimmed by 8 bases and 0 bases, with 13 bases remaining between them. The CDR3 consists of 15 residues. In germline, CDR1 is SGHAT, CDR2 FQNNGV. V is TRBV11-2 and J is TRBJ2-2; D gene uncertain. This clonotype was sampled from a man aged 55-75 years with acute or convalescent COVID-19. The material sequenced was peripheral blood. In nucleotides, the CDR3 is TGTGCCAGCGCCTTTTCCAGGTCGAACACCGGGGAGCTGTTTTTT. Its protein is CASAFSRSNTGELFF.